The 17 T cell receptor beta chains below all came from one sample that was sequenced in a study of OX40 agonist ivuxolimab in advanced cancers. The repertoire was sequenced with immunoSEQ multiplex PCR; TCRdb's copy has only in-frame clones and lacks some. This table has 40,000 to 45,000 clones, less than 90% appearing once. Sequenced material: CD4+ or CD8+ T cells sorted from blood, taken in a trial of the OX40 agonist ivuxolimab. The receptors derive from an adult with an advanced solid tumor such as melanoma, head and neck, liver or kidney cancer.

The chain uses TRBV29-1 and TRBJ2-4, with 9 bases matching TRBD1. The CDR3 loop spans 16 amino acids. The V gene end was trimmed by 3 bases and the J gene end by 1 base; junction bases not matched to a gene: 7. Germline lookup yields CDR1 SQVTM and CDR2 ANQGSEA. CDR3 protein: CSVEGRQGEAKNIQYF. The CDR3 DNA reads TGCAGCGTTGAGGGGCGACAGGGGGAGGCCAAAAACATTCAGTACTTC. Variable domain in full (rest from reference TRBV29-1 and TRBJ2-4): SAVISQKPSRDICQRGTSLTIQCQVDSQVTMMFWYRQQPGQSLTLIATANQGSEATYESGFVIDKFPISRPNLTFSTLTVSNMSPEDSSIYLCSVEGRQGEAKNIQYFGAGTRLSVL.

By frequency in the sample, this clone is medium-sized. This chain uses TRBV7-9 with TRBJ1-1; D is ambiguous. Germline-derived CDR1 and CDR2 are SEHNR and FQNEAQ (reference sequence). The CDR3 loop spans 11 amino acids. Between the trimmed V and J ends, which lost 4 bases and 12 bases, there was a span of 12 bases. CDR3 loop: CASSSDSGTFF. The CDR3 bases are TGTGCCAGCAGCTCAGATTCCGGGACTTTCTTT.

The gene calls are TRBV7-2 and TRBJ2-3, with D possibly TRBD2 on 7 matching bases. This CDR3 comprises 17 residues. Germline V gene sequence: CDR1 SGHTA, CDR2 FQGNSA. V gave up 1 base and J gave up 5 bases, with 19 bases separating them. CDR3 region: CASSLDRRGARGDTQYF. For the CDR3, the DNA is TGTGCCAGCAGCTTAGATCGCCGGGGGGCTCGGGGAGATACGCAGTATTTT.

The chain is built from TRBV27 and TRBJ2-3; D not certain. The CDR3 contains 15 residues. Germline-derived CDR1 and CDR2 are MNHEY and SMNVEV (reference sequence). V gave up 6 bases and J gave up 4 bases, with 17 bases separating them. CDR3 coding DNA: TGTGCCAGCAGACAAACCCTCCGTACTCCAGATACGCAGTATTTT. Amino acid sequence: CASRQTLRTPDTQYF.

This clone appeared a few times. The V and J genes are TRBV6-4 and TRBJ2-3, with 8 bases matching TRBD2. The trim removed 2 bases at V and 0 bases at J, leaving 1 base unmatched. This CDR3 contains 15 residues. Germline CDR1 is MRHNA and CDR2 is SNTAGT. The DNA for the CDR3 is TGTGCCAGCAGTGACACGGGGGGGAGCACAGATACGCAGTATTTT. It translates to CASSDTGGSTDTQYF.

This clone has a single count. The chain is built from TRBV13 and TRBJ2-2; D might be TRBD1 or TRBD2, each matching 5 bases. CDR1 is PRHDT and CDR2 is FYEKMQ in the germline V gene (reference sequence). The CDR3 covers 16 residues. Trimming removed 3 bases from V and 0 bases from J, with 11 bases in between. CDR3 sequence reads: CASSFRGPPNTGELFF. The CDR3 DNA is TGTGCCAGCAGCTTTCGGGGACCACCGAACACCGGGGAGCTGTTTTTT. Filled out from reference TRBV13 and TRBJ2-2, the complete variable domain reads AAGVIQSPRHLIKEKRETATLKCYPIPRHDTVYWYQQGPGQDPQFLISFYEKMQSDKGSIPDRFSAQQFSDYHSELNMSSLELGDSALYFCASSFRGPPNTGELFFGEGSRLTVL.

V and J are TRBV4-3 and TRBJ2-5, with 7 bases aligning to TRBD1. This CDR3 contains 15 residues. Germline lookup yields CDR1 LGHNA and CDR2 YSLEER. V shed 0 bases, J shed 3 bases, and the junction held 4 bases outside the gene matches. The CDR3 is CASSQDRGPKETQYF. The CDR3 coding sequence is TGCGCCAGCAGCCAAGATAGGGGGCCAAAAGAGACCCAGTACTTC.

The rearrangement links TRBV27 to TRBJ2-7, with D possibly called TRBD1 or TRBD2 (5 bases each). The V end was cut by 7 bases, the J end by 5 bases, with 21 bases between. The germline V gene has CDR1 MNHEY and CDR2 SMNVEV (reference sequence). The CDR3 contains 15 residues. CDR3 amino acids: CASIPRWGSGDEQYF. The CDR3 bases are TGTGCCAGCATTCCCCGTTGGGGGTCCGGAGACGAGCAGTACTTC.

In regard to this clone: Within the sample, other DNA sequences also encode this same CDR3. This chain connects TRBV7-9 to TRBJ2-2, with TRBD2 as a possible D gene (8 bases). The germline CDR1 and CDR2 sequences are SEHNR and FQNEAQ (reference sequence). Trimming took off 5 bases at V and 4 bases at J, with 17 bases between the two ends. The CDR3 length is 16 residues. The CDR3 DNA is TGTGCCAGCAGCGACAGGGCGGGGGGAGCCACCGGGGAGCTGTTTTTT. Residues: CASSDRAGGATGELFF. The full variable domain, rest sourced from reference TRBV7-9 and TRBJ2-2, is DTGVSQNPRHKITKRGQNVTFRCDPISEHNRLYWYRQTLGQGPEFLTYFQNEAQLEKSRLLSDRFSAERPKGSFSTLEIQRTEQGDSAMYLCASSDRAGGATGELFFGEGSRLTVL.

In nucleotides, the CDR3 is TGTGCCAGCAGCTTAGAGGTTTTCCCCTACGAGCAGTACTTC. This encodes CASSLEVFPYEQYF. J is TRBJ2-7 and V is TRBV7-9; the D is unclear. CDR1 and CDR2 from the germline V gene are SEHNR and FQNEAQ (reference sequence). The V end lost 1 base, the J end lost 2 bases, and 9 bases lay between the germline ends. The CDR3 length is 14 residues.

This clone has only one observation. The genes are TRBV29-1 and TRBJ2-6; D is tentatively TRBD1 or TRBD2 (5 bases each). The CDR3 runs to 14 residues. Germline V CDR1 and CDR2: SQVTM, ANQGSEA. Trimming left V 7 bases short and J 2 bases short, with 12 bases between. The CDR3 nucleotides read TGCAGCGCCCGGGACGGGACTGGGGCCAACGTCCTGACTTTC. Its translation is CSARDGTGANVLTF.

The CDR3 spells CATSRESFNRDRVPSGNTIYF. CDR3 DNA sequence: TGTGCCACCAGCAGAGAAAGTTTTAATAGGGACAGGGTTCCCTCTGGAAACACCATATATTTT. The chain links TRBV15 to TRBJ1-3; 9 nucleotides line up with TRBD1. The CDR3 consists of 21 residues. V lost 0 bases, J lost 0 bases, and 15 bases stayed unmatched. The germline gives CDR1 LNHNV, CDR2 YYDKDF (reference sequence).

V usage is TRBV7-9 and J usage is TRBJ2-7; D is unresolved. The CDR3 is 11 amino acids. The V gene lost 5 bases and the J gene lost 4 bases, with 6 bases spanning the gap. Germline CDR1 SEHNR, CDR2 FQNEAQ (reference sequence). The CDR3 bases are TGTGCCAGCAGCAACCTATACGAGCAGTACTTC. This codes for CASSNLYEQYF.

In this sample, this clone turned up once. The CDR3 region is CASSSKGNTEAFF. DNA of the CDR3: TGCGCCAGCAGCTCCAAAGGGAACACTGAAGCTTTCTTT. This chain joins TRBV5-1 and TRBJ1-1; D ambiguous. This CDR3 spans 13 amino acids. CDR1 is SGHRS and CDR2 is YFSETQ in the germline V gene. V was trimmed by 3 bases and J by 1 base, leaving 7 bases between them.

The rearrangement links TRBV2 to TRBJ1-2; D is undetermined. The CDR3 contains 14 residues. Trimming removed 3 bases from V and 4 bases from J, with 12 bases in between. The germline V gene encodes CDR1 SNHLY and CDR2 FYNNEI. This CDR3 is CASSDKSFTYGYTF. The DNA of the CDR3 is TGTGCCAGCAGTGACAAAAGCTTCACCTATGGCTACACCTTC.

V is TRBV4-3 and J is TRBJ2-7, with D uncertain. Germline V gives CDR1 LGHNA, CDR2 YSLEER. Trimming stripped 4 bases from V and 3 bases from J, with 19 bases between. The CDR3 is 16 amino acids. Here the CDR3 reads CASSPGSVGRSYEQYF. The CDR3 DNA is TGCGCCAGCAGCCCGGGTTCAGTTGGTCGGAGCTACGAGCAGTACTTC.

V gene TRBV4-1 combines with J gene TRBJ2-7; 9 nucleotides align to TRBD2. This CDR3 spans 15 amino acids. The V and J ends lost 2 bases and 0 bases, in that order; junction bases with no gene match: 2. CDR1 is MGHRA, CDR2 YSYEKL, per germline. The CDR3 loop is CASSQSSGTSYEQYF. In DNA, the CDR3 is TGCGCCAGCAGCCAATCTAGCGGGACCTCCTACGAGCAGTACTTC.